This T cell receptor (beta chain) was sequenced in a study of prognosis after radiotherapy for stage I lung cancer. Germline V gives CDR1 DFQATT, CDR2 SNEGSKA (reference sequence). V dropped 1 base and J dropped 5 bases, with 24 bases sitting between them. The CDR3 spans 18 residues. Notes on the study in general: Reportedly, patients with and without metastases differed in TRBV and TRBJ gene usage. Diminished Shannon entropy following stereotactic body radiation therapy characterized patients who developed distant metastases. Among expanded TCR clones, tumor specificity was not determined.

It was by two-round multiplex PCR that TCR beta CDR3 was amplified from genomic DNA. First-round PCR used primers specific to each TRBV and TRBJ gene. TCRdb recomputed calls from the multiplex PCR reads with MiXCR, one row per CDR3 protein. The sample lists around 15,000 distinct CDR3 sequences, approximately 15% seen once, with around two fifths in the top ten. Other malignancies, prior chemotherapy and prior radiotherapy were absent in all patients, each of whom was node-negative on CT and PET/CT. This clonotype was seen ten or more times. Antigen unknown. This clonotype was sampled from a donor aged 50 or older with non-small cell lung cancer. The gene calls are TRBV20-1 and TRBJ2-1; maybe TRBD1 (5 bases). This material consisted of PBMCs, taken before or after stereotactic body radiation therapy (not recorded which). The CDR3 coding sequence is TGCAGTGCTAGAGTAAGGACACCGGAACGGGCCTTTGACAATGAGCAGTTCTTC. Encoded protein: CSARVRTPERAFDNEQFF.